This T cell receptor (beta chain) came from a study of shared clonotypes between healthy human individuals. Germline V lookup: CDR1 SQVTM, CDR2 ANQGSEA. The CDR3 runs 13 residues. V shed 4 bases, J shed 7 bases, and the junction held 9 bases outside the gene matches. This clone was seen just once. The sample contains more than one DNA sequence encoding this CDR3. All participating donors were Caucasian adults from Nashville, Tennessee. PBMC DNA, left unsorted, was sequenced on ten immunoSEQ deep assay plates. Sequencing was performed with immunoSEQ multiplex PCR; in TCRdb, only in-frame clones are kept and a portion is missing. The table records about 490,000 clones, 81% of them present only once.

The chain recombines TRBV29-1 with TRBJ2-7; 8 bases match TRBD1. The sequence derives from a woman aged 40 to 49 in good health. Some clones in this sample may be carry-over from other donors' samples. The source material was PBMCs. In nucleotides, the CDR3 is TGCAGCGTTGTGAGGCAGGGGGCTGGGGAGCAGTACTTC. Translation gives CSVVRQGAGEQYF.